Following are 7 T cell receptor beta chains from one sample sequenced in a study of blood T cell repertoires in COVID-19 (dated by TCRdb to about 2020). Library prep was done by the immunoSEQ multiplex PCR assay. The source is immuneACCESS, and TCRdb retained only in-frame sequences with V and J called. Part of the clones is not carried over; for the studies checked, unresolved V genes explain less than half of this, and the remainder is unexplained. The sample profile shows around 300,000 clones; 75% to 95% of them were found once. The ten largest clones take up about 6.8% of the sample. Sequences were obtained from peripheral blood. Every receptor here comes from a woman in her twenties or thirties with COVID-19, enrolled during active disease.

The chain links TRBV2 to TRBJ2-3, with 8 bases fitting TRBD2. The J segment lost 15 bases and the V segment lost 6 bases, leaving 11 bases of the junction unmatched. Germline CDR1 and CDR2: SNHLY and FYNNEI. This CDR3 has 12 amino acids. Here the CDR3 reads CASSPGLEVLYF. The CDR3 nucleotides read TGTGCCAGCAGCCCGGGACTAGAGGTGCTCTATTTT.

The rearrangement joins TRBV19 to TRBJ2-7; 8 bases fit TRBD1. J gave up 2 bases and V 3 bases, and 6 bases lay outside the gene matches. Germline CDR1 reads LNHDA; CDR2 reads SQIVND (reference sequence). The CDR3 extends over 15 amino acids. The CDR3 region has the DNA TGTGCCAGTAGTATGGACAGGGTTAACCCCTACGAGCAGTACTTC. Translation: CASSMDRVNPYEQYF. Filled out from reference TRBV19 and TRBJ2-7, the complete variable domain reads DGGITQSPKYLFRKEGQNVTLSCEQNLNHDAMYWYRQDPGQGLRLIYYSQIVNDFQKGDIAEGYSVSREKKESFPLTVTSAQKNPTAFYLCASSMDRVNPYEQYFGPGTRLTVT.

The V and J genes are TRBV5-1 and TRBJ2-3, with 11 bases fitting TRBD2. V was pared by 4 bases and J by 0 bases, with 10 bases of the junction left unmatched. The germline V gene has CDR1 SGHRS and CDR2 YFSETQ. This CDR3 contains 18 residues. Here the CDR3 DNA reads TGCGCCAGCAGCGCGAAAATGGGACTAGCGGCTAGCACAGATACGCAGTATTTT. This codes for CASSAKMGLAASTDTQYF.

The V and J genes are TRBV2 and TRBJ2-7; D is undetermined. The germline V and J ends were trimmed by 1 base and 7 bases, with 14 bases remaining between them. CDR1 is SNHLY and CDR2 is FYNNEI in the germline V gene. CDR3 length: 14 amino acids. This CDR3 is CASSEGRSEWEQYF. The CDR3 coding sequence is TGTGCCAGCAGTGAAGGCAGGTCTGAGTGGGAGCAGTACTTC.

The chain joins TRBV6-2 or TRBV6-3 to TRBJ1-5; the D gene is possibly TRBD1 (6 bases). V was trimmed by 5 bases and J by 5 bases, leaving 19 bases between them. CDR1 and CDR2 (germline): MNHEY, SVGEGT. CDR3 length: 16 amino acids. This CDR3 is CASSVHQGNRDQPQHF. CDR3 DNA sequence: TGTGCCAGCAGTGTACACCAGGGAAACAGGGATCAGCCCCAGCATTTT.

V and J are TRBV28 and TRBJ2-4; no clear D gene. V gave up 3 bases and J gave up 0 bases, with 6 bases separating them. Germline V gene sequence: CDR1 MDHEN, CDR2 SYDVKM. The length of the CDR3 is 14 residues. The CDR3 region has the DNA TGTGCCAGCAGTTTCAGGATAGCCAAAAACATTCAGTACTTC. Its protein is CASSFRIAKNIQYF. Combining the CDR3 with reference TRBV28 and TRBJ2-4 gives the whole variable domain DVKVTQSSRYLVKRTGEKVFLECVQDMDHENMFWYRQDPGLGLRLIYFSYDVKMKEKGDIPEGYSVSREKKERFSLILESASTNQTSMYLCASSFRIAKNIQYFGAGTRLSVL.

The chain links TRBV7-9 to TRBJ2-4; D perhaps matches TRBD1 (5 bases). This CDR3 has 16 amino acids. The V gene lost 5 bases and the J gene lost 0 bases, with 14 bases spanning the gap. Germline values: CDR1 SEHNR, CDR2 FQNEAQ (reference sequence). Here the CDR3 reads CASSPDSVLAKNIQYF. CDR3 sequence (DNA): TGTGCCAGCAGCCCCGACAGTGTCCTAGCCAAAAACATTCAGTACTTC.